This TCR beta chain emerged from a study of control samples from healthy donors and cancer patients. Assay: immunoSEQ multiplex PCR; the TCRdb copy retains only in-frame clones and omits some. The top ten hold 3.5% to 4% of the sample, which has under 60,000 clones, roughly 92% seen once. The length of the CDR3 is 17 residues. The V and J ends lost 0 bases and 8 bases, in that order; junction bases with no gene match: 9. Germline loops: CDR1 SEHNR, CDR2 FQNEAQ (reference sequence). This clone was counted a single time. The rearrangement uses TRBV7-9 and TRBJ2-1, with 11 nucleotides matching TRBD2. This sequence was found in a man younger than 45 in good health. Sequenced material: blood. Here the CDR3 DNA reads TGTGCCAGCAGCTTAGCCGCGGCTAGCGGGAGGAACCATGAGCAGTTCTTC. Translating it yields CASSLAAASGRNHEQFF.